One sample yielded the 28 T cell receptor beta chains listed below, sequenced in a study. Cells sorted as Tregs were CD4+, CD25+ and CD127-/low. TCRdb reprocessed the 5' RACE reads via MiXCR and lists one record per CDR3 protein. The sample lists more than 55,000 distinct CDR3 sequences, about 28% seen once, with roughly 2.3% in the top ten. Material for sequencing was tumor-infiltrating Tregs sorted from the breast tumor. Every receptor here comes from a female donor with breast cancer.

This clonotype is labeled medium-sized. The chain uses TRBV7-2 and TRBJ2-5, with D possibly TRBD1 on 5 matching bases. The CDR3 loop spans 14 amino acids. Germline V gene lookup returns CDR1 SGHTA and CDR2 FQGNSA. V lost 1 base and J 5 bases, leaving 11 bases between the germline ends. The CDR3 DNA sequence: TGTGCCAGCAGCTTAGATCAGGGCAGGGAGACCCAGTACTTC. This encodes CASSLDQGRETQYF.

The chain combines TRBV29-1 with TRBJ1-2; 9 nucleotides agree with TRBD1. This CDR3 is built from 14 residues. Germline CDR1 SQVTM, CDR2 ANQGSEA. V lost 0 bases and J lost 13; bases outside the gene matches: 12. CDR3 nucleotide sequence: TGCAGCGTTGAAGATCTGGGACAGGGCACCCGATTCACCTTC. Translation: CSVEDLGQGTRFTF.

The genes are TRBV5-1 and TRBJ2-2, with D uncertain. Trimming removed 0 bases at V and 0 bases at J, with 6 bases between. The germline CDR1 and CDR2 sequences are SGHRS and YFSETQ. The CDR3 consists of 15 residues. In DNA form, the CDR3 reads TGCGCCAGCAGCTTGGCTACAACGAACACCGGGGAGCTGTTTTTT. The encoded protein is CASSLATTNTGELFF.

The V gene is TRBV7-9, the J gene TRBJ2-7; D is undetermined. The CDR3 contains 15 residues. CDR1 is SEHNR and CDR2 is FQNEAQ in the germline V gene (reference sequence). Between the trimmed V and J ends, which lost 5 bases and 5 bases, there was a span of 19 bases. Here the CDR3 reads CASSPKIRVGNEQYF. Here the CDR3 DNA reads TGTGCCAGCAGCCCCAAGATTCGGGTTGGTAACGAGCAGTACTTC. Drawing the rest from reference TRBV7-9 and TRBJ2-7, the complete variable domain is DTGVSQNPRHKITKRGQNVTFRCDPISEHNRLYWYRQTLGQGPEFLTYFQNEAQLEKSRLLSDRFSAERPKGSFSTLEIQRTEQGDSAMYLCASSPKIRVGNEQYFGPGTRLTVT.

Many counts were recorded for this clonotype. CDR3: CSARDMGLGRADTQYF. CDR3 in DNA: TGCAGTGCTAGAGATATGGGACTAGGGAGGGCAGATACGCAGTATTTT. This chain links TRBV20-1 with TRBJ2-3; TRBD2 matches 8 bases. The CDR3 is made up of 16 amino acids. The V gene's germline CDR1 is DFQATT and CDR2 SNEGSKA (reference sequence). The trim removed 0 bases at V and 4 bases at J, leaving 9 bases unmatched.

The table lists this clonotype with a count of one. A read error is possible here, since a much larger clone lies one base away. The chain links TRBV3-1 to TRBJ1-2; D might be TRBD1 (6 bases). The CDR3 is 14 residues long. Trimming removed 8 bases at V and 3 bases at J, with 16 bases between. CDR1 LGHDT and CDR2 YNNKEL come from the germline V gene (reference sequence). CDR3 coding DNA: TGTGCCAGCGGCCTCCAGGGGATCGACTATGGCTACACCTTC. Its translation is CASGLQGIDYGYTF.

J is TRBJ2-3 and V is TRBV5-1; perhaps TRBD2 as D (6 bases). Germline V CDR1 and CDR2: SGHRS, YFSETQ. This CDR3 is 16 amino acids long. Trimming removed 2 bases from V and 0 bases from J, with 13 bases in between. The CDR3 coding sequence is TGCGCCAGCAGCTTTGATGGGAGGACTAGCACAGATACGCAGTATTTT. Its translation: CASSFDGRTSTDTQYF.

This clonotype was observed a handful of times. The chain employs TRBV29-1 and TRBJ2-7; perhaps D is TRBD1 or TRBD2 (7 bases each). The CDR3 totals 12 residues. Trimming left V 7 bases short and J 3 bases short, with 13 bases between. Germline lookup yields CDR1 SQVTM and CDR2 ANQGSEA. This CDR3 reads CSGRGDSYEQYF. The CDR3 region has the DNA TGCAGCGGCCGGGGGGACAGCTACGAGCAGTACTTC.

V usage is TRBV12-3 or TRBV12-4 and J usage is TRBJ1-2, with D perhaps matching TRBD1 (6 bases). This CDR3 has 13 amino acids. V dropped 4 bases and J dropped 7 bases, with 13 bases sitting between them. CDR3 residues: CASSSGTRGGYTF. Written as DNA, the CDR3 is TGTGCCAGCAGTTCCGGGACAAGGGGTGGCTACACCTTC.

This clonotype has just a few counts. The rearrangement uses TRBV12-3 or TRBV12-4 and TRBJ2-7; 8 nucleotides agree with TRBD1. The CDR3 runs to 13 residues. J was trimmed by 5 bases and V by 7 bases; bases with no gene match: 7. CDR3 DNA: TGTGCCAGCAACCGACAGGGGTCGAACGAGCAGTACTTC. Translating gives CASNRQGSNEQYF.

This clonotype showed up just a few times. The V and J genes are TRBV4-3 and TRBJ2-7; 13 bases are a match to TRBD2. Germline V gene sequence: CDR1 LGHNA, CDR2 YSLEER. This CDR3 comprises 16 residues. The J segment lost 3 bases and the V segment lost 3 bases, leaving 5 bases of the junction unmatched. In nucleotides, the CDR3 is TGCGCCAGCAGCCAGCGACTAGCGGGGGGAGTCTACGAGCAGTACTTC. Translation gives CASSQRLAGGVYEQYF.

This clonotype was seen a handful of times. The rearrangement joins TRBV12-3 or TRBV12-4 to TRBJ2-3; a weak D match, TRBD2 (6 bases). There are 15 residues in the CDR3. Trimming shortened V by 1 base and J by 2 bases, and 10 bases separated the two germline ends. CDR3 region: CASSLGSSDTDTQYF. In nucleotides, the CDR3 is TGTGCCAGCAGTTTAGGGTCTAGCGACACAGATACGCAGTATTTT.

This clonotype was seen many times. This chain connects TRBV5-1 to TRBJ2-1, with D possibly matching TRBD2 (6 bases). The V end was cut by 1 base, the J end by 9 bases, with 8 bases between. The CDR3 sequence is 12 residues long. The V gene's germline CDR1 is SGHRS and CDR2 YFSETQ. As DNA, the CDR3 is TGCGCCAGCAGCTTGATAGCGGCTGAGCAGTTCTTC. Protein sequence: CASSLIAAEQFF. The full variable domain, in which reference TRBV5-1 and TRBJ2-1 provide the parts outside the CDR3, is KAGVTQTPRYLIKTRGQQVTLSCSPISGHRSVSWYQQTPGQGLQFLFEYFSETQRNKGNFPGRFSGRQFSNSRSEMNVSTLELGDSALYLCASSLIAAEQFFGPGTRLTVL.

In its sample, this clonotype was seen a few times. The chain has TRBV20-1 and TRBJ2-7, with 16 bases identical to TRBD2. Losses at the gene ends were 3 bases for V and 2 bases for J; bases not matched to a gene: 1. Germline V gene lookup returns CDR1 DFQATT and CDR2 SNEGSKA (reference sequence). This CDR3 has 15 amino acids. The CDR3 region is CSASGTSGRAYEQYF. CDR3 DNA sequence: TGCAGTGCTAGTGGGACTAGCGGGAGGGCCTACGAGCAGTACTTC.

The J gene is TRBJ2-7, the V gene TRBV11-2; D is ambiguous. Trimming removed 8 bases at V and 0 bases at J, with 5 bases between. Looked up from germline, CDR1 is SGHAT and CDR2 is FQNNGV. The CDR3 loop spans 11 amino acids. CDR3 nucleotide sequence: TGTGCCAGCGGATCCTCCTACGAGCAGTACTTC. It codes for CASGSSYEQYF.

This clonotype was found many times. The CDR3 sequence: CATSDPGAGTAFTDTQYF. In DNA form, the CDR3 reads TGTGCCACCAGTGATCCGGGAGCCGGGACAGCCTTCACAGATACGCAGTATTTT. The rearrangement uses TRBV24-1 and TRBJ2-3; maybe TRBD1 (7 bases). Germline CDR1 is KGHDR and CDR2 is SFDVKD. CDR3 size: 18 residues. Trimming left V 3 bases short and J 2 bases short, with 20 bases between.

Comments on this clonotype: This may be a read error: a much more frequent sequence differs by one nucleotide. The gene calls are TRBV7-2 and TRBJ2-5; TRBD1 aligns across 9 bases. Germline CDR1 and CDR2: SGHTA and FQGNSA. J lost 4 bases, V lost 0 bases, and 0 bases had no gene match. The CDR3 loop spans 14 amino acids. The CDR3 DNA sequence: TGTACCAGCAGCTTAGCGACAGGGGGAGAGACCCAGTACTTC. It encodes CTSSLATGGETQYF. Full variable domain (rest looked up from reference TRBV7-2 and TRBJ2-5): GAGVSQSPSNKVTEKGKDVELRCDPISGHTALYWYRQSLGQGLEFLIYFQGNSAPDKSGLPSDRFSAERTGGSVSTLTIQRTQQEDSAVYLCTSSLATGGETQYFGPGTRLLVL.

The rearrangement links TRBV5-6 to TRBJ2-5, with unresolved D. Trimming left V 0 bases short and J 5 bases short, with 5 bases between. CDR1 is SGHDT and CDR2 is YYEEEE in the germline V gene. This CDR3 has 12 amino acids. The CDR3 region has the DNA TGTGCCAGCAGCTTGGTCAGTGAGACCCAGTACTTC. This sequence encodes CASSLVSETQYF.

CDR3 DNA: TGTGCCAGCAGCTTATCGGGGTGGGACACTGAAGCTTTCTTT. Protein product: CASSLSGWDTEAFF. The chain employs TRBV7-9 and TRBJ1-1, with unresolved D. Germline V lookup: CDR1 SEHNR, CDR2 FQNEAQ (reference sequence). The CDR3 loop spans 14 amino acids. Trimming pared 2 bases from V and 3 bases from J, leaving 10 bases between.

The chain couples TRBV12-3 or TRBV12-4 to TRBJ1-2; D possibly corresponds to TRBD1 (5 bases). Trimming removed 6 bases at V and 2 bases at J, with 13 bases between. CDR3 size: 14 residues. CDR3 in amino acids: CASSLREENYGYTF. The CDR3 DNA sequence: TGTGCCAGCAGCCTCAGGGAGGAGAACTATGGCTACACCTTC.

Here the CDR3 reads CAISDLREQYF. The DNA for the CDR3 is TGTGCCATCAGTGATTTGAGGGAGCAGTACTTC. The gene calls are TRBV10-3 and TRBJ2-7; no definite D call. V was clipped by 3 bases and J by 7 bases, with 7 bases between them. This CDR3 is 11 amino acids long. The germline CDR1 and CDR2 sequences are ENHRY and SYGVKD.

The V call is TRBV7-8, the J call TRBJ2-1; maybe TRBD2 (7 bases). Germline values: CDR1 SGHVS, CDR2 FQNEAQ. The germline V and J ends were trimmed by 3 bases and 4 bases, with 10 bases remaining between them. This CDR3 has 14 residues. CDR3 DNA: TGTGCCAGCAGCTTCAGCGGGACATACAATGAGCAGTTCTTC. Encoded protein: CASSFSGTYNEQFF.

This clonotype was detected only a few times. This chain links TRBV11-2 with TRBJ2-5; a weak D match, TRBD1 (6 bases). Deletions cut 0 bases from V and 3 bases from J, with 8 bases between. The CDR3 has 14 residues. Germline CDR1 SGHAT, CDR2 FQNNGV. In DNA form, the CDR3 reads TGTGCCAGCAGCTTAGACCGACAGGAAGAGACCCAGTACTTC. Translating it yields CASSLDRQEETQYF.

The chain links TRBV5-1 to TRBJ2-3; D ambiguous. V lost 0 bases and J lost 8, with 13 bases in between. Per germline, CDR1 SGHRS and CDR2 YFSETQ. The CDR3 runs 14 residues. The CDR3 DNA reads as TGCGCCAGCAGCTTGGAGAGACTCGCGAGTACGCAGTATTTT. It translates to CASSLERLASTQYF.

This sequence joins TRBV9 and TRBJ2-1, with 11 bases lining up with TRBD2. V trimming: 4 bases; J trimming: 9 bases; junction bases outside the gene matches: 12. This CDR3 has 16 amino acids. Germline V gene data show CDR1 as SGDLS and CDR2 as YYNGEE. CDR3 nucleotides: TGTGCCAGCAGCACCCGAGGTACTAGCGGGAGTAGTGAGCAGTTCTTC. It encodes CASSTRGTSGSSEQFF.

V is TRBV28 and J is TRBJ2-1; 8 positions match TRBD2. Germline loops: CDR1 MDHEN, CDR2 SYDVKM. CDR3 size: 14 residues. Trimming removed 2 bases from V and 4 bases from J; junction bases left unmatched: 1. The CDR3 spells CASSLAGGYNEQFF. CDR3 nucleotides: TGTGCCAGCAGTTTAGCGGGGGGATACAATGAGCAGTTCTTC.

This clonotype was seen ten or more times. The V and J genes are TRBV9 and TRBJ2-4, with D possibly being TRBD2 (5 bases). The CDR3 totals 13 residues. The germline V gene has CDR1 SGDLS and CDR2 YYNGEE. Trimming stripped 2 bases from V and 9 bases from J, with 12 bases between. CDR3 bases: TGTGCCAGCAGCGTCTCCTCACGGGGCATTCAGTACTTC. Amino acid sequence: CASSVSSRGIQYF.

This sequence joins TRBV7-9 and TRBJ1-6; no firm D call. Trimming cost V 1 base and J 5 bases, with 0 bases left between them. CDR1 and CDR2 from the germline V gene are SEHNR and FQNEAQ (reference sequence). This CDR3 is built from 12 residues. CDR3 sequence reads: CASSLDNSPLHF. CDR3 nucleotide sequence: TGTGCCAGCAGCTTAGATAATTCACCCCTCCACTTT.